This TCR beta chain came from a study of blood T cells in healthy people across ages. Study-level findings and limits: Comparison with aged donors showed that long-lived donors had more naive CD4+ cells and higher diversity. Strong correlation linked observed beta diversity and percent naive T cells.

V was cut by 5 bases and J by 3 bases, with 11 bases left in between. Germline V gene data show CDR1 as SGHAT and CDR2 as FQDESV (reference sequence). This CDR3 region has 15 residues. Together with a sample-barcoded 5' primer, a J-beta primer mix was included in a second PCR lasting roughly 6 to 12 cycles. TCRdb called the 5' RACE reads again in MiXCR, with one record for every CDR3 protein. Of about 1.6 million distinct CDR3 sequences in the sample, about 35% were seen once. Remarks on this clonotype: Its antigen remains unidentified.

Donor samples were obtained from healthy Caucasian individuals from Russia, aged about 6 to 95. Peripheral blood from each donor was collected in a volume of 9.5 to 10 milliliters. The chain carries TRBV11-1 and TRBJ2-6; the D gene is possibly TRBD2 (5 bases). Source material: blood. This TCR was sampled from a woman under 40 in good health. This chain's CDR3 is CASSPGGFGANVLTF. DNA for the CDR3: TGTGCCAGCAGCCCAGGAGGATTTGGGGCCAACGTCCTGACTTTC.